Each of the 23 T cell receptor beta chains below was sequenced from the same sample in a study of early stage breast cancer tumors. Produced via immunoSEQ multiplex PCR; TCRdb's table is partial and in-frame only. The sample has about 3,300 clones, roughly 64% seen once. The sequenced sample was breast tumor tissue. The source is a person in their 40s with breast cancer.

The J gene is TRBJ2-2, the V gene TRBV6-6; D is perhaps TRBD1 (5 bases). The CDR3 consists of 15 residues. V was clipped by 2 bases and J by 6 bases, with 13 bases between them. Germline values: CDR1 MNHNY, CDR2 SVGAGI (reference sequence). The CDR3 DNA sequence: TGTGCCAGCAGTTACGGGCAGGGTGTGCCCGGGGAGCTGTTTTTT. It yields the protein CASSYGQGVPGELFF.

This clone was found a few times. The rearrangement links TRBV27 to TRBJ2-1; TRBD2 agrees at 7 bases. V lost 5 bases and J lost 13; bases outside the gene matches: 5. This CDR3 has 11 residues. CDR1 and CDR2 from the germline V gene are MNHEY and SMNVEV (reference sequence). The CDR3 DNA follows: TGTGCCAGCAGTCTCGGACTAGTTCAGTTCTTC. It is translated as CASSLGLVQFF.

V and J are TRBV7-8 and TRBJ2-2; 10 bases agree with TRBD2. Unmatched junction bases numbered 10, after V lost 1 base and J lost 5 bases. From germline, CDR1 is SGHVS and CDR2 FQNEAQ. The CDR3 extends over 18 amino acids. The CDR3 sequence is CASSLGHLAGVGTGELFF. The DNA of the CDR3 is TGTGCCAGCAGCTTAGGGCACCTAGCGGGAGTGGGTACCGGGGAGCTGTTTTTT.

By share of the sample, this clone is large. The chain links TRBV6-1 to TRBJ2-1, with TRBD2 matching 8 bases. The trim removed 2 bases at V and 2 bases at J, leaving 2 bases unmatched. Germline V CDR1 and CDR2: MNHNS, SASEGT. The CDR3 is 15 residues long. Here the CDR3 reads CASSEWTSPYNEQFF. The CDR3, as DNA: TGTGCCAGCAGTGAATGGACTAGCCCCTACAATGAGCAGTTCTTC.

This clone was recorded a few times. V usage is TRBV5-1 and J usage is TRBJ2-7; weak D call: TRBD2 (7 bases). Deletions cut 2 bases from V and 1 base from J, with 16 bases between. The CDR3 has 16 residues. Germline V gene data show CDR1 as SGHRS and CDR2 as YFSETQ. Here the CDR3 reads CASSFQEGGASYEQYF. DNA for the CDR3: TGCGCCAGCAGCTTCCAGGAGGGGGGGGCTTCCTACGAGCAGTACTTC.

The chain is built from TRBV4-1 and TRBJ2-6; D gene unclear. CDR3 length: 16 amino acids. Trimming took off 1 base at V and 0 bases at J, with 7 bases between the two ends. CDR1 and CDR2 from the germline V gene are MGHRA and YSYEKL. The chain's CDR3 is CASSQALGSGANVLTF. CDR3 nucleotide sequence: TGCGCCAGCAGCCAAGCCTTGGGCTCTGGGGCCAACGTCCTGACTTTC.

The chain uses TRBV28 and TRBJ1-3; D gene uncertain. This CDR3 contains 13 residues. Germline CDR1 is MDHEN and CDR2 is SYDVKM. V was clipped by 3 bases and J by 4 bases, with 7 bases between them. CDR3 DNA: TGTGCCAGCAGTTTTGGGCTCGGAAACACCATATATTTT. Protein: CASSFGLGNTIYF. Looking up the rest from reference TRBV28 and TRBJ1-3 gives the full variable domain: DVKVTQSSRYLVKRTGEKVFLECVQDMDHENMFWYRQDPGLGLRLIYFSYDVKMKEKGDIPEGYSVSREKKERFSLILESASTNQTSMYLCASSFGLGNTIYFGEGSWLTVV.

J is TRBJ2-5 and V is TRBV18; D is perhaps TRBD1 (5 bases). Trimming removed 3 bases at V and 4 bases at J, with 15 bases between. Germline assignment: CDR1 KGHSH and CDR2 LQKENI. This CDR3 is 15 amino acids long. The CDR3 reads CASSPPRAPTETQYF. In DNA form, the CDR3 reads TGTGCCAGCTCACCGCCCAGGGCTCCTACAGAGACCCAGTACTTC.

This clone has a single count. This sample includes further DNA sequences coding for the same CDR3. J is TRBJ2-6 and V is TRBV5-1; TRBD1 is a possible D gene (6 bases). Trimming removed 0 bases from V and 2 bases from J, with 9 bases in between. This CDR3 region has 16 residues. Germline loops: CDR1 SGHRS, CDR2 YFSETQ. CDR3 DNA: TGCGCCAGCAGCTTGGACTCAGGGGCTGGGGCCAACGTCCTGACTTTC. Translating it yields CASSLDSGAGANVLTF.

The V and J genes are TRBV20-1 and TRBJ2-7; D remains ambiguous. The CDR3 covers 11 residues. Germline CDR1 reads DFQATT; CDR2 reads SNEGSKA (reference sequence). Trimming stripped 5 bases from V and 1 base from J, with 6 bases between. The CDR3 protein is CSAWGSYEQYF. The CDR3 DNA is TGCAGTGCTTGGGGATCCTACGAGCAGTACTTC.

The chain combines TRBV27 with TRBJ1-2; D gene uncertain. There are 15 residues in the CDR3. V lost 5 bases and J 0 bases, leaving 13 bases between the germline ends. CDR1 and CDR2 (germline): MNHEY, SMNVEV (reference sequence). As DNA, the CDR3 is TGTGCCAGCAGTCTTCGGGGAGGAGCTAACTATGGCTACACCTTC. It translates to CASSLRGGANYGYTF.

The rearrangement links TRBV6-6 to TRBJ2-1; TRBD2 matches 7 bases. With 8 bases clipped from V and 5 bases from J, the junction kept 3 bases outside the gene matches. This CDR3 region has 12 residues. The germline gives CDR1 MNHNY, CDR2 SVGAGI (reference sequence). DNA for the CDR3: TGTGCCAGCCGGGACTATCACAATGAGCAGTTCTTC. It translates to CASRDYHNEQFF.

The CDR3 sequence is CATLGENIQYF. As DNA, the CDR3 is TGTGCCACCCTGGGGGAAAACATTCAGTACTTC. This chain uses TRBV10-3 with TRBJ2-4; tentatively, D is TRBD1 or TRBD2 (5 bases each). Trimming took 10 bases from V and 5 from J, leaving 9 bases between them. The CDR3 sequence is 11 residues long. Germline V gene sequence: CDR1 ENHRY, CDR2 SYGVKD.

This clone was seen once. The J gene is TRBJ2-3, the V gene TRBV11-3, with 9 bases lining up with TRBD1. Looked up from germline, CDR1 is SGHNT and CDR2 is YENEEA. Unmatched junction bases numbered 9, after V lost 5 bases and J lost 3 bases. The length of the CDR3 is 16 residues. The CDR3 nucleotides read TGTGCCAGCAGCCCCGGACAGGGGAGGATGACAGATACGCAGTATTTT. Translation gives CASSPGQGRMTDTQYF.

J is TRBJ2-1 and V is TRBV18, with 9 bases matching TRBD2. CDR3 length: 16 amino acids. After removal of 2 bases from V and 15 bases from J, the junction contained 17 bases not matched to a gene. The germline V gene encodes CDR1 KGHSH and CDR2 LQKENI. The CDR3 coding sequence is TGTGCCAGCTCACCATTTCCGGGCCCAGCGGGGGGAGGCATGTTCTTC. Protein sequence: CASSPFPGPAGGGMFF. Drawing the rest from reference TRBV18 and TRBJ2-1, the complete variable domain is NAGVMQNPRHLVRRRGQEARLRCSPMKGHSHVYWYRQLPEEGLKFMVYLQKENIIDESGMPKERFSAEFPKEGPSILRIQQVVRGDSAAYFCASSPFPGPAGGGMFFGPGTRLTVL.

This chain's CDR3 is CASSIRDSSEKLFF. The CDR3 nucleotides are TGTGCCAGCTCAATCCGGGACAGCTCTGAAAAACTGTTTTTT. V usage is TRBV18 and J usage is TRBJ1-4, with 7 nucleotides matching TRBD1. The length of the CDR3 is 14 residues. CDR1 KGHSH and CDR2 LQKENI come from the germline V gene. Trimming at V came to 5 bases and at J to 7 bases, leaving 7 bases not matched to a gene.

In this sample, this clone turned up once. The chain recombines TRBV28 with TRBJ1-1, with 8 bases fitting TRBD1. V gave up 2 bases and J gave up 8 bases; unmatched junction bases: 16. The V gene's germline CDR1 is MDHEN and CDR2 SYDVKM. The CDR3 runs to 17 residues. This CDR3 reads CASSLPMGQVRRPEAFF. The CDR3 coding sequence is TGTGCCAGCAGTTTACCCATGGGACAGGTCCGAAGGCCCGAAGCTTTCTTT.

The chain recombines TRBV6-4 with TRBJ2-2; D unclear. The V gene's germline CDR1 is MRHNA and CDR2 SNTAGT. The V end lost 6 bases, the J end lost 8 bases, and 13 bases lay between the germline ends. The CDR3 length is 13 residues. CDR3 residues: CASSRPVLGELFF. DNA for the CDR3: TGTGCCAGCAGCCGACCCGTCTTGGGGGAGCTGTTTTTT.

The V call is TRBV7-9, the J call TRBJ2-7, with D uncertain. Per the germline V gene, CDR1 is SEHNR and CDR2 is FQNEAQ (reference sequence). Trimming took off 4 bases at V and 3 bases at J, with 10 bases between the two ends. The CDR3 is 13 residues long. CDR3 DNA sequence: TGTGCCAGCAGCTACGGCAGCTACTACGAGCAGTACTTC. This sequence encodes CASSYGSYYEQYF.

This clone was found once. V is TRBV28 and J is TRBJ1-2, with 8 bases lining up with TRBD1. The V gene's germline CDR1 is MDHEN and CDR2 SYDVKM. The CDR3 contains 15 residues. The junction had 5 bases not matched to a gene; V was cut back by 1 base and J by 4 bases. CDR3: CASSLSDRGTYGYTF. The DNA for the CDR3 is TGTGCCAGCAGTTTATCAGACAGGGGAACCTATGGCTACACCTTC.

The chain is built from TRBV30 and TRBJ2-3, with 10 bases that match TRBD2. CDR1 is GTSNPN and CDR2 is SVGIG in the germline V gene (reference sequence). The CDR3 runs to 14 residues. Trimming cost V 8 bases and J 5 bases; bases outside gene matches: 10. The CDR3 DNA reads TGTGCCCTACAATCTAGCGGGAGAAAAGATACGCAGTATTTT. Protein: CALQSSGRKDTQYF. The full variable domain, completed using reference TRBV30 and TRBJ2-3, is SQTIHQWPATLVQPVGSPLSLECTVEGTSNPNLYWYRQAAGRGLQLLFYSVGIGQISSEVPQNLSASRPQDRQFILSSKKLLLSDSGFYLCALQSSGRKDTQYFGPGTRLTVL.

This clone showed up just once. This chain connects TRBV18 to TRBJ1-1; 8 bases align to TRBD1. Trimming removed 1 base from V and 4 bases from J; junction bases left unmatched: 2. The germline V gene has CDR1 KGHSH and CDR2 LQKENI. The CDR3 is made up of 14 amino acids. CDR3 sequence reads: CASSPLQGGTEAFF. The DNA for the CDR3 is TGTGCCAGCTCACCACTACAGGGGGGCACTGAAGCTTTCTTT.

The chain links TRBV9 to TRBJ2-3; 8 positions match TRBD2. This CDR3 is 17 amino acids long. The ends lost 0 bases at V and 1 base at J; junction bases unmatched: 7. Germline-derived CDR1 and CDR2 are SGDLS and YYNGEE. The CDR3 DNA is TGTGCCAGCAGCGTAGGTCCGGGAGGGAGTGGCACAGATACGCAGTATTTT. Translated: CASSVGPGGSGTDTQYF.